These 20 T cell receptor beta chains were all obtained from the same sample, sequenced in a study of T cells in Graves' hyperthyroidism and ophthalmopathy. Amplified TCR beta CDR3 regions derived from RNA transcripts. The HTBI set primed first-round TCR CDR3 RT-PCR. A single record per CDR3 protein comes from TCRdb applying MiXCR to the multiplex PCR reads. The sample shows around 540,000 distinct CDR3 sequences, about 43% of them seen only once. The sample taken for sequencing was peripheral blood or thyroid tissue (not recorded which). Receptor source: a woman younger than 35 with Graves' hyperthyroidism.

This clonotype appeared many times. V and J are TRBV24-1 and TRBJ1-6; TRBD1 agrees at 8 bases. Germline loops: CDR1 KGHDR, CDR2 SFDVKD. V gave up 6 bases and J gave up 7 bases; unmatched junction bases: 7. This CDR3 region has 15 residues. The CDR3 here is CATSYWDRPNSPLHF. For the CDR3, the DNA is TGTGCCACCAGTTACTGGGACAGGCCCAATTCACCCCTCCACTTT.

This clonotype was counted a single time. The V call is TRBV25-1, the J call TRBJ1-2, with D possibly being TRBD1 (5 bases). Trimming shortened V by 6 bases and J by 0 bases, and 14 bases separated the two germline ends. In germline, CDR1 is MGHDK, CDR2 SYGVNS. The CDR3 extends over 15 amino acids. This CDR3 is CASSVGTLANYGYTF. The CDR3 region has the DNA TGTGCCAGCAGCGTCGGGACGCTAGCTAACTATGGCTACACCTTC.

This chain links TRBV12-3 or TRBV12-4 with TRBJ1-5; D remains ambiguous. The CDR3 consists of 14 residues. Trimming left V 1 base short and J 4 bases short, with 8 bases between. The CDR3: CASSLGPGNQPQHF. CDR3 coding DNA: TGTGCCAGCAGTTTAGGGCCGGGGAATCAGCCCCAGCATTTT.

This chain connects TRBV19 to TRBJ2-7; weak D call: TRBD2 (5 bases). The CDR3 extends over 12 amino acids. V was cut by 4 bases and J by 6 bases, with 10 bases left in between. CDR1 and CDR2 from the germline V gene are LNHDA and SQIVND (reference sequence). The CDR3 region is CASSTSSFEQYF. The CDR3 coding sequence is TGTGCCAGTAGTACCTCTAGCTTCGAGCAGTACTTC.

The chain uses TRBV7-2 and TRBJ2-3; the D is unclear. The CDR3 runs to 12 residues. Germline V gene lookup returns CDR1 SGHTA and CDR2 FQGNSA. The V gene lost 4 bases and the J gene lost 5 bases, with 7 bases spanning the gap. The CDR3 here is CASSSVGDTQYF. CDR3 coding DNA: TGTGCCAGCAGCTCCGTAGGAGATACGCAGTATTTT.

For this clonotype: This CDR3 fails to terminate in the conserved phenylalanine or tryptophan, so it likely reflects a read error. The V and J genes are TRBV5-1 and TRBJ2-6; possible D gene TRBD1, 6 bases. Per the germline V gene, CDR1 is SGHRS and CDR2 is YFSETQ. The CDR3 totals 15 residues. In nucleotides, the CDR3 is TGTGCCAGCAGCCAGGGGTCCTCTGGGGCCAACGTCCTGACTCTC. It yields the protein CASSQGSSGANVLTL.

This clonotype was observed a handful of times. The chain employs TRBV2 and TRBJ1-2, with D maybe TRBD1 (6 bases). The CDR3 has 16 residues. Germline values: CDR1 SNHLY, CDR2 FYNNEI. Trimming stripped 5 bases from V and 1 base from J, with 17 bases between. The DNA of the CDR3 is TGTGCCAGCAGTTTAGCGGTGGCAGGGGATAACTATGGCTACACCTTC. It specifies CASSLAVAGDNYGYTF.

The genes are TRBV6-1 and TRBJ1-5; D not resolved. Trimming left V 1 base short and J 0 bases short, with 13 bases between. CDR1 and CDR2 from the germline V gene are MNHNS and SASEGT. There are 17 residues in the CDR3. CDR3 sequence reads: CASSEEVAFYSNQPQHF. The CDR3 bases are TGTGCCAGCAGTGAAGAGGTGGCATTTTATAGCAATCAGCCCCAGCATTTT.

The genes are TRBV24-1 and TRBJ2-6, with D perhaps TRBD1 (6 bases). V gave up 2 bases and J gave up 2 bases, with 9 bases separating them. The CDR3 spans 16 residues. CDR1 and CDR2 from the germline V gene are KGHDR and SFDVKD. CDR3 nucleotide sequence: TGTGCCACCAGTGATTCCCAGGGGACTGGGGCCAACGTCCTGACTTTC. Translated: CATSDSQGTGANVLTF.

V usage is TRBV19 and J usage is TRBJ2-7; 14 bases align to TRBD2. The V gene's germline CDR1 is LNHDA and CDR2 SQIVND (reference sequence). This CDR3 has 15 residues. Trimming at V came to 8 bases and at J to 6 bases, leaving 9 bases not matched to a gene. The CDR3 DNA reads as TGTGCCAGTGCGTCCGGGACTAGCGGGAGTGTCGAGCAGTACTTC. Amino acid sequence: CASASGTSGSVEQYF.

V gene TRBV15 combines with J gene TRBJ2-6, with TRBD1 identical over 7 bases. The V and J ends lost 5 bases and 4 bases, in that order; junction bases with no gene match: 11. CDR3 length: 17 amino acids. CDR1 is LNHNV, CDR2 YYDKDF, per germline (reference sequence). CDR3 sequence (DNA): TGTGCCACCAGCTTTAGTCCAACAGGGGTGGGGGCCAACGTCCTGACTTTC. Its protein product is CATSFSPTGVGANVLTF.

This clonotype appeared once. The rearrangement joins TRBV7-2 to TRBJ1-5, with no clear D. The J call is doubtful: the DNA matches TRBJ1-3 better. The length of the CDR3 is 14 residues. Germline values: CDR1 SGHTA, CDR2 FQGNSA. The CDR3 DNA reads TGTACCAGCAGCTTTTCAGGATCGAGAAACACCATATATTTT. Translated, it gives CTSSFSGSRNTIYF.

This clonotype was detected once. This chain connects TRBV24-1 to TRBJ1-2; no firm D call. Trimming removed 2 bases from V and 4 bases from J, with 13 bases in between. This CDR3 is built from 15 residues. CDR1 is KGHDR, CDR2 SFDVKD, per germline. CDR3 in DNA: TGTGCCACCAGTGATTCGGACCCAGTGGGCTATGGCTACACCTTC. The encoded protein is CATSDSDPVGYGYTF.

This clonotype was recorded at least ten times. This rearrangement joins TRBV29-1 to TRBJ1-2; TRBD1 aligns across 9 bases. CDR1 SQVTM and CDR2 ANQGSEA come from the germline V gene. The ends lost 2 bases at V and 7 bases at J; junction bases unmatched: 8. This CDR3 has 14 amino acids. Here the CDR3 reads CSVEWGQGSFGYTF. CDR3 nucleotide sequence: TGCAGCGTTGAATGGGGACAGGGAAGTTTTGGCTACACCTTC.

In regard to this clonotype: At one end the junction does not follow the germline gene, possibly because of a read error. For the CDR3, the DNA is TGTGCCAGCAGTTTTGCTGCACATCGAGGCAATCAGCCCCAGCATTTT. This encodes CASSFAAHRGNQPQHF. V usage is TRBV10-3 and J usage is TRBJ1-5; no clear D. The CDR3 sequence is 16 residues long. Per germline, CDR1 ENHRY and CDR2 SYGVKD.

This clonotype was observed a few times. The gene calls are TRBV29-1 and TRBJ2-5, with 12 bases fitting TRBD2. With 6 bases clipped from V and 5 bases from J, the junction kept 10 bases outside the gene matches. CDR1 SQVTM and CDR2 ANQGSEA come from the germline V gene. The CDR3 length is 15 residues. CDR3 nucleotide sequence: TGCAGCGTCGACCGACTAGCGGGAGTATATGAGACCCAGTACTTC. Translation gives CSVDRLAGVYETQYF.

The V call is TRBV6-5, the J call TRBJ2-7, with 9 bases lining up with TRBD2. Per the germline V gene, CDR1 is MNHEY and CDR2 is SVGAGI. J gave up 3 bases and V 2 bases, and 5 bases lay outside the gene matches. The length of the CDR3 is 15 residues. CDR3 in amino acids: CASSYGVAGDYEQYF. As DNA, the CDR3 is TGTGCCAGCAGTTACGGGGTAGCGGGGGACTACGAGCAGTACTTC.

This clonotype came up many times. The V call is TRBV2, the J call TRBJ1-6; TRBD1 matches at 7 bases. The CDR3 covers 13 residues. The V and J ends lost 6 bases and 6 bases, in that order; junction bases with no gene match: 2. Germline V CDR1 and CDR2: SNHLY, FYNNEI. The CDR3 bases are TGTGCCAGCAGCTGGGACAGTAATTCACCCCTCCACTTT. It yields the protein CASSWDSNSPLHF.

J is TRBJ1-1 and V is TRBV7-9, with D tentatively TRBD1 (6 bases). The CDR3 is made up of 14 amino acids. V lost 5 bases and J lost 1, with 11 bases in between. CDR1 is SEHNR, CDR2 FQNEAQ, per germline (reference sequence). The CDR3 DNA is TGTGCCAGCAGCCGGACAGCCCAGAACACTGAAGCTTTCTTT. Amino acid sequence: CASSRTAQNTEAFF.

The chain combines TRBV25-1 with TRBJ1-4, with a tentative D call TRBD1 (6 bases). Germline CDR1 reads MGHDK; CDR2 reads SYGVNS. Trimming took off 6 bases at V and 8 bases at J, with 10 bases between the two ends. This CDR3 region has 12 residues. The chain's CDR3 is CASRRGSEKLFF. In DNA form, the CDR3 reads TGTGCCAGCAGGAGGGGGAGCGAAAAACTGTTTTTT.